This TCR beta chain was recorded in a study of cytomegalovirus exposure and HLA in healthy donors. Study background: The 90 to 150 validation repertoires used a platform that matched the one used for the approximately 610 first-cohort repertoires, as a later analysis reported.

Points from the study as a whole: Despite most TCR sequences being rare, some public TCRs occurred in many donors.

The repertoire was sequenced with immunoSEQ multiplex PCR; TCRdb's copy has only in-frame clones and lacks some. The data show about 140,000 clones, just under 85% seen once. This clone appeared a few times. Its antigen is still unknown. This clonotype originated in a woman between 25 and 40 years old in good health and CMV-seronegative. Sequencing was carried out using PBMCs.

CDR3 loop: CASSLSPGGYGYTF. CDR3 nucleotide sequence: TGTGCCAGCAGCTTAAGCCCCGGGGGCTATGGCTACACCTTC. The genes are TRBV7-2 and TRBJ1-2; weak D call: TRBD1 (5 bases). V dropped 2 bases and J dropped 4 bases, with 11 bases sitting between them. Germline values: CDR1 SGHTA, CDR2 FQGNSA. CDR3 length: 14 residues.